The T cell receptor (beta chain) under discussion was sequenced for a study of vaccination and CD4 T cells after COVID-19. TCRdb reprocessed the PCR reads via MiXCR and lists one record per CDR3 protein. Altogether 15,000 to 17,000 distinct CDR3 sequences are present, roughly two thirds being singletons, with the ten largest covering 1% to 1.3%. Sequenced here: CD4+ T cells from blood, sampled after SARS-CoV-2 vaccination. The sequence was obtained from a human donor who had recovered from COVID-19.

CDR3 in DNA: TGTGCCAGTAGTGCAGGTCGGCCGGGGAGACAGCCCCAGCATTTT. The encoded protein is CASSAGRPGRQPQHF. J is TRBJ1-5 and V is TRBV19; D gene ambiguous. CDR1 LNHDA and CDR2 SQIVND come from the germline V gene (reference sequence). The CDR3 covers 15 residues. V shed 5 bases and J shed 7 bases, with 18 bases lying between them.